Listed here are 20 T cell receptor beta chains from one sample, sequenced in a study of blood T cell repertoires in COVID-19. Repertoires were generated with immunoSEQ multiplex PCR, while TCRdb's copy carries only in-frame clones and drops some. Here the sample spans about 120,000 clones, approximately 82% being singletons. Sample: peripheral blood. These receptors originate from a man aged 65 to 85 with active or convalescent COVID-19.

The chain employs TRBV11-3 and TRBJ1-6, with 9 bases aligning to TRBD1. The CDR3 totals 13 residues. The germline gives CDR1 SGHNT, CDR2 YENEEA. V lost 5 bases, J lost 9 bases, and 2 bases stayed unmatched. The CDR3 reads CASSRDRVSPLHF. The CDR3 region has the DNA TGTGCCAGCAGCCGGGACAGGGTTTCACCCCTCCACTTT.

This clone was detected a few times. This CDR3 reads CASSLGTTFYNEQFF. The CDR3 DNA sequence: TGTGCCAGCAGCCTCGGGACTACGTTCTACAATGAGCAGTTCTTC. The chain employs TRBV9 and TRBJ2-1; TRBD2 agrees at 7 bases. Trimming took 4 bases from V and 3 from J; bases not matched to a gene: 7. Germline loops: CDR1 SGDLS, CDR2 YYNGEE. CDR3 size: 15 residues.

This chain uses TRBV30 with TRBJ1-1; D gene uncertain. Germline V CDR1 and CDR2: GTSNPN, SVGIG (reference sequence). The V gene lost 2 bases and the J gene lost 8 bases, with 12 bases spanning the gap. The CDR3 runs 12 residues. The CDR3 bases are TGTGCCTGGAGTTTCTGGAACTACGAAGCTTTCTTT. Protein product: CAWSFWNYEAFF.

This clone has more than one count but fewer than ten. The rearrangement uses TRBV4-2 and TRBJ1-2, with D unresolved. Germline V CDR1 and CDR2: LGHNA, YNFKEQ. V lost 0 bases, J lost 7 bases, and 9 bases lay in between. This CDR3 is 13 amino acids long. CDR3 sequence reads: CASSQDLEFGYTF. In DNA, the CDR3 is TGTGCCAGCAGCCAAGATCTCGAGTTTGGCTACACCTTC.

The CDR3 loop is CASSLVWTGDSPLHF. In nucleotides, the CDR3 is TGTGCCAGCAGCTTAGTATGGACAGGGGATTCACCCCTCCACTTT. This rearrangement joins TRBV7-2 to TRBJ1-6; 9 nucleotides match TRBD1. The CDR3 spans 15 residues. Per germline, CDR1 SGHTA and CDR2 FQGNSA. J gave up 8 bases and V 1 base, and 3 bases lay outside the gene matches.

The V gene is TRBV5-4, the J gene TRBJ2-7; 14 nucleotides agree with TRBD2. Germline V gives CDR1 SGHNT, CDR2 YYREEE (reference sequence). V lost 3 bases, J lost 5 bases, and 7 bases stayed unmatched. The CDR3 has 16 amino acids. DNA for the CDR3: TGTGCCAGCAGCTCCGGGACTAGCGGGAGAGTCCACGAGCAGTACTTC. Translated: CASSSGTSGRVHEQYF.

The V gene is TRBV5-4, the J gene TRBJ1-1; the D gene is possibly TRBD1 (6 bases). The germline CDR1 and CDR2 sequences are SGHNT and YYREEE (reference sequence). This CDR3 contains 14 residues. Trimming pared 5 bases from V and 3 bases from J, leaving 14 bases between. The CDR3 region is CASSRDTTDTEAFF. DNA for the CDR3: TGTGCCAGCAGTCGGGACACCACGGACACTGAAGCTTTCTTT.

The chain employs TRBV7-2 and TRBJ2-3, with 9 bases lining up with TRBD2. This CDR3 contains 15 residues. The junction had 6 bases not matched to a gene; V was cut back by 4 bases and J by 4 bases. Germline assignment: CDR1 SGHTA and CDR2 FQGNSA. The CDR3: CASSYLAGRSDTQYF. The CDR3 bases are TGTGCCAGCAGCTATCTAGCGGGACGGTCAGATACGCAGTATTTT. The complete variable domain, with remaining parts taken from reference TRBV7-2 and TRBJ2-3, reads GAGVSQSPSNKVTEKGKDVELRCDPISGHTALYWYRQSLGQGLEFLIYFQGNSAPDKSGLPSDRFSAERTGGSVSTLTIQRTQQEDSAVYLCASSYLAGRSDTQYFGPGTRLTVL.

The chain combines TRBV12-3 or TRBV12-4 with TRBJ2-5, with D perhaps matching TRBD1 (6 bases). Trimming removed 5 bases from V and 4 bases from J, with 8 bases in between. The CDR3 is 12 residues long. CDR3 loop: CASSRTVETQYF. The CDR3 nucleotides read TGTGCCAGCAGTAGGACAGTAGAGACCCAGTACTTC.

The chain is built from TRBV7-6 and TRBJ2-7; 8 bases align to TRBD2. V was clipped by 8 bases and J by 1 base; unmatched bases: 13. CDR1 SGHVS and CDR2 FNYEAQ come from the germline V gene. CDR3 length equals 16 residues. This CDR3 reads CASLKFPTSGSYEQYF. The DNA of the CDR3 is TGTGCCAGCTTGAAGTTTCCAACTAGCGGATCCTACGAGCAGTACTTC. The whole variable domain, filled in from reference TRBV7-6 and TRBJ2-7, reads GAGVSQSPRYKVTKRGQDVALRCDPISGHVSLYWYRQALGQGPEFLTYFNYEAQQDKSGLPNDRFSAERPEGSISTLTIQRTEQRDSAMYRCASLKFPTSGSYEQYFGPGTRLTVT.

The gene calls are TRBV5-6 and TRBJ2-7; a possible D gene is TRBD1 (6 bases). This CDR3 has 15 amino acids. V lost 0 bases and J 4 bases, leaving 14 bases between the germline ends. The V gene's germline CDR1 is SGHDT and CDR2 YYEEEE. The CDR3 DNA follows: TGTGCCAGCAGCTTGGATCCAGGGGCGAATTACGAGCAGTACTTC. It specifies CASSLDPGANYEQYF. Looking up the rest from reference TRBV5-6 and TRBJ2-7 gives the full variable domain: DAGVTQSPTHLIKTRGQQVTLRCSPKSGHDTVSWYQQALGQGPQFIFQYYEEEERQRGNFPDRFSGHQFPNYSSELNVNALLLGDSALYLCASSLDPGANYEQYFGPGTRLTVT.

The V and J genes are TRBV5-1 and TRBJ2-7; the D gene is possibly TRBD2 (5 bases). Trimming cost V 1 base and J 6 bases, with 14 bases left between them. The CDR3 runs 14 residues. Germline CDR1 is SGHRS and CDR2 is YFSETQ. The CDR3 nucleotides are TGCGCCAGCAGCTTGATGGAGGTGTCGCCCGAGCAGTACTTC. Its protein product is CASSLMEVSPEQYF.

The V and J genes are TRBV6-5 and TRBJ1-1; 11 nucleotides agree with TRBD1. The germline CDR1 and CDR2 sequences are MNHEY and SVGAGI. CDR3 length: 13 amino acids. The junction had 3 bases not matched to a gene; V was cut back by 6 bases and J by 6 bases. For the CDR3, the DNA is TGTGCCAGCAGGGAGGGACAGGGGGCTGAAGCTTTCTTT. Its translation: CASREGQGAEAFF.

This clone was seen a single time. J is TRBJ1-5 and V is TRBV7-8; 7 bases line up with TRBD1. The J segment lost 7 bases and the V segment lost 5 bases, leaving 8 bases of the junction unmatched. Germline V gives CDR1 SGHVS, CDR2 FQNEAQ. CDR3 length: 14 amino acids. The CDR3 spells CASSPTGLSQPQHF. The DNA of the CDR3 is TGTGCCAGCAGCCCGACAGGGCTTTCCCAGCCCCAGCATTTT.

This clone was seen a few times. The rearrangement uses TRBV29-1 and TRBJ1-4, with TRBD1 as a possible D gene (5 bases). V lost 4 bases and J 4 bases, leaving 7 bases between the germline ends. This CDR3 is built from 12 residues. Germline CDR1 SQVTM, CDR2 ANQGSEA. The CDR3 protein is CSVAQGNEKLFF. DNA of the CDR3: TGCAGCGTTGCTCAGGGTAATGAAAAACTGTTTTTT.

This clone was detected once. This sequence joins TRBV6-2 or TRBV6-3 and TRBJ2-7, with TRBD1 identical over 11 bases. J lost 4 bases, V lost 5 bases, and 13 bases had no gene match. CDR3 length: 17 amino acids. Looked up from germline, CDR1 is MNHEY and CDR2 is SVGEGT. The CDR3 nucleotides read TGTGCCAGCAGTAGATGGACAGGGGGCCTTAGGCGTTACGAGCAGTACTTC. This translates into CASSRWTGGLRRYEQYF.

J is TRBJ2-1 and V is TRBV11-2; a weak D match, TRBD2 (6 bases). Germline loops: CDR1 SGHAT, CDR2 FQNNGV. The germline V and J ends were trimmed by 1 base and 9 bases, with 10 bases remaining between them. CDR3 length: 13 residues. The CDR3 DNA reads TGTGCCAGCAGCTTAGCGGGAGTTGGTGAGCAGTTCTTC. The encoded protein is CASSLAGVGEQFF. The full variable domain, with the rest looked up from reference TRBV11-2 and TRBJ2-1, is EAGVAQSPRYKIIEKRQSVAFWCNPISGHATLYWYQQILGQGPKLLIQFQNNGVVDDSQLPKDRFSAERLKGVDSTLKIQPAKLEDSAVYLCASSLAGVGEQFFGPGTRLTVL.

This clone has more than one count but fewer than ten. This chain links TRBV2 with TRBJ2-2; 9 bases match TRBD1. The CDR3 is 16 residues long. Germline loops: CDR1 SNHLY, CDR2 FYNNEI. V lost 6 bases to trimming and J lost 1 base; unmatched junction nucleotides: 6. In DNA, the CDR3 is TGTGCCAGCAGAGGTGGACAGGGGCGGAACACCGGGGAGCTGTTTTTT. Its translation is CASRGGQGRNTGELFF.

The chain joins TRBV4-1 to TRBJ1-1; a possible D gene is TRBD1 (5 bases). The CDR3 is 14 amino acids. V lost 1 base and J lost 1, with 7 bases in between. Germline V gene data show CDR1 as MGHRA and CDR2 as YSYEKL. In nucleotides, the CDR3 is TGCGCCAGCAGCCAAGGGGGGGGGAACACTGAAGCTTTCTTT. Translated, it gives CASSQGGGNTEAFF.

The V and J genes are TRBV7-2 and TRBJ2-1; D uncertain. The CDR3 sequence is 16 residues long. Deletions cut 1 base from V and 0 bases from J, with 10 bases between. The germline V gene has CDR1 SGHTA and CDR2 FQGNSA. In DNA form, the CDR3 reads TGTGCCAGCAGCTTAGGCGGAATGAGCTCCTACAATGAGCAGTTCTTC. Protein: CASSLGGMSSYNEQFF.